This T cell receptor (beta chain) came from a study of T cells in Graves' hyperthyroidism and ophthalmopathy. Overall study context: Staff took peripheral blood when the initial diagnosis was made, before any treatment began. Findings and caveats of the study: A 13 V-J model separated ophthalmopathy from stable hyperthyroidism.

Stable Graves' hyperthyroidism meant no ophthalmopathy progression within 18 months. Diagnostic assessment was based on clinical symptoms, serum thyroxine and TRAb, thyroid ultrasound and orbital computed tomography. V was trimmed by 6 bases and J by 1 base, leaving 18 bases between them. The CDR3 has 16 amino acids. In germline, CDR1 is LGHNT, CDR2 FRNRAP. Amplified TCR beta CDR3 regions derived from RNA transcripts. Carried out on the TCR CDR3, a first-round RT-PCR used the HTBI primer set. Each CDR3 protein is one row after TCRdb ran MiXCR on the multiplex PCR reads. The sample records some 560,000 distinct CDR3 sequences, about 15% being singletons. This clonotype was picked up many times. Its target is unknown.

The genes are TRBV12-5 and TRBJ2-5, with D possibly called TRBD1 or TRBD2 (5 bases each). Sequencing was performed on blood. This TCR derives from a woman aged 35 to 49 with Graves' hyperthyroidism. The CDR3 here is CASGPFGAGIQETQYF. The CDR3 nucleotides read TGTGCTAGTGGCCCGTTCGGGGCAGGGATCCAAGAGACCCAGTACTTC.